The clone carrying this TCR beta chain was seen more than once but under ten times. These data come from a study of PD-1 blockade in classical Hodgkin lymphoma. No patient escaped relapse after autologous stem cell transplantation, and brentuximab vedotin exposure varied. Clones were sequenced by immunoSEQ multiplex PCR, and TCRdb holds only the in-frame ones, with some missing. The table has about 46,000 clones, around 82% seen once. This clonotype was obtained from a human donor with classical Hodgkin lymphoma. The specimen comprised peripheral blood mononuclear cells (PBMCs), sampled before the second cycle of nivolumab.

CDR3: CASSSRTGGTNEKLFF. Written as DNA, the CDR3 is TGTGCCAGCAGTTCCAGAACAGGGGGCACTAATGAAAAACTGTTTTTT. V is TRBV27 and J is TRBJ1-4, with 9 bases aligning to TRBD1. Germline CDR1 is MNHEY and CDR2 is SMNVEV (reference sequence). CDR3 size: 16 residues. J was trimmed by 2 bases and V by 4 bases; bases with no gene match: 5.